What follows are 11 T cell receptor beta chains derived from one specimen sequenced in a study of beta chain features in type 1 diabetes. All of the isolated RNA was reverse transcribed, so expressed TCRB transcripts were sequenced. Libraries were prepared by immunoSEQ multiplex PCR; TCRdb keeps only in-frame clonotypes and omits some of them. This sample carries roughly 300,000 clones, less than 10% of them seen once, and the ten largest clones take approximately 0.44%. The sample comprised central memory CD4+ T cells from blood. These receptors all come from a woman aged 18-30 years in good health.

V gene TRBV4-3 combines with J gene TRBJ2-7; perhaps D is TRBD1 or TRBD2 (5 bases each). CDR1 is LGHNA and CDR2 is YSLEER in the germline V gene. The V end lost 1 base, the J end lost 3 bases, and 7 bases lay between the germline ends. The CDR3 spans 13 residues. The CDR3 is CASSQGGNYEQYF. The CDR3 coding sequence is TGCGCCAGCAGCCAAGGGGGGAACTACGAGCAGTACTTC.

This clone has a count of ten or more. The chain couples TRBV29-1 to TRBJ1-1; D gene unclear. The CDR3 contains 13 residues. V dropped 7 bases and J dropped 4 bases, with 16 bases sitting between them. Germline V gene sequence: CDR1 SQVTM, CDR2 ANQGSEA. CDR3 protein: CSGIRQAITEAFF. The CDR3 bases are TGCAGCGGTATCCGGCAGGCCATCACTGAAGCTTTCTTT. The whole variable domain, filled in from reference TRBV29-1 and TRBJ1-1, reads SAVISQKPSRDICQRGTSLTIQCQVDSQVTMMFWYRQQPGQSLTLIATANQGSEATYESGFVIDKFPISRPNLTFSTLTVSNMSPEDSSIYLCSGIRQAITEAFFGQGTRLTVV.

J is TRBJ1-1 and V is TRBV10-3; tentative D call: TRBD1 (5 bases). This CDR3 contains 16 residues. The V gene's germline CDR1 is ENHRY and CDR2 SYGVKD. Trimming cost V 3 bases and J 4 bases, with 18 bases left between them. The CDR3: CAISDMRIGGATEAFF. In nucleotides, the CDR3 is TGTGCCATCAGTGATATGAGGATCGGCGGGGCCACTGAAGCTTTCTTT.

This chain joins TRBV6-1 and TRBJ2-1, with D uncertain. V lost 0 bases and J 2 bases, leaving 8 bases between the germline ends. The CDR3 has 15 residues. Germline lookup yields CDR1 MNHNS and CDR2 SASEGT. CDR3 DNA: TGTGCCAGCAGTGAAGCGGCGGCCACCTACAATGAGCAGTTCTTC. This translates into CASSEAAATYNEQFF.

In its sample, this clone was seen many times. This CDR3 reads CASSMYNLGDTEAFF. The CDR3 DNA sequence: TGCGCCAGCAGCATGTATAACCTGGGGGACACTGAAGCTTTCTTT. V is TRBV4-3 and J is TRBJ1-1; perhaps TRBD1 as D (5 bases). CDR1 and CDR2 (germline): LGHNA, YSLEER. The CDR3 runs 15 residues. Trimming removed 5 bases at V and 3 bases at J, with 16 bases between.

This clone was seen ten or more times. The chain carries TRBV7-8 and TRBJ2-7, with 9 bases matching TRBD1. J lost 6 bases, V lost 5 bases, and 8 bases had no gene match. The CDR3 contains 14 residues. Germline V CDR1 and CDR2: SGHVS, FQNEAQ. In DNA, the CDR3 is TGTGCCAGCAGCCGGGGACAGGGTAGAGGCGAGCAGTACTTC. This translates into CASSRGQGRGEQYF.

V is TRBV15 and J is TRBJ2-7, with 8 nucleotides matching TRBD2. J lost 3 bases, V lost 3 bases, and 10 bases had no gene match. Per germline, CDR1 LNHNV and CDR2 YYDKDF (reference sequence). The CDR3 has 16 amino acids. CDR3 protein: CATSSLTGLGLYEQYF. As DNA, the CDR3 is TGTGCCACCAGCAGCTTGACGGGACTAGGCCTCTACGAGCAGTACTTC.

The rearrangement uses TRBV5-4 and TRBJ2-5; TRBD1 matches at 8 bases. CDR1 SGHNT and CDR2 YYREEE come from the germline V gene (reference sequence). The CDR3 sequence is 12 residues long. J was trimmed by 5 bases and V by 10 bases; bases with no gene match: 7. DNA of the CDR3: TGTGCCTTCACAGGGGGTCGCGAGACCCAGTACTTC. It specifies CAFTGGRETQYF.

The gene calls are TRBV7-2 and TRBJ2-7; the match to TRBD2 covers 10 bases. CDR3 length: 15 amino acids. CDR1 is SGHTA, CDR2 FQGNSA, per germline. Losses at the gene ends were 5 bases for V and 7 bases for J; bases not matched to a gene: 11. The CDR3 DNA follows: TGTGCCAGCAGCCATGATCTAGCGGGAGAAAGTGAGCAGTACTTC. Its protein is CASSHDLAGESEQYF.

The genes are TRBV7-6 and TRBJ2-3, with D tentatively TRBD1 (5 bases). The CDR3 sequence is 16 residues long. The V gene lost 0 bases and the J gene lost 0 bases, with 10 bases spanning the gap. The germline V gene has CDR1 SGHVS and CDR2 FNYEAQ. CDR3 sequence (DNA): TGTGCCAGCAGCTTAGCCGTCAGGGTTAGCACAGATACGCAGTATTTT. This gives the protein CASSLAVRVSTDTQYF.

The table lists this clone with many counts. The gene calls are TRBV7-9 and TRBJ1-3; the D is unclear. The CDR3 has 14 residues. V shed 4 bases and J shed 4 bases, with 11 bases lying between them. Germline loops: CDR1 SEHNR, CDR2 FQNEAQ (reference sequence). In DNA, the CDR3 is TGTGCCAGCAGCTCGAGCCTTGGCGGAAACACCATATATTTT. Translated: CASSSSLGGNTIYF.